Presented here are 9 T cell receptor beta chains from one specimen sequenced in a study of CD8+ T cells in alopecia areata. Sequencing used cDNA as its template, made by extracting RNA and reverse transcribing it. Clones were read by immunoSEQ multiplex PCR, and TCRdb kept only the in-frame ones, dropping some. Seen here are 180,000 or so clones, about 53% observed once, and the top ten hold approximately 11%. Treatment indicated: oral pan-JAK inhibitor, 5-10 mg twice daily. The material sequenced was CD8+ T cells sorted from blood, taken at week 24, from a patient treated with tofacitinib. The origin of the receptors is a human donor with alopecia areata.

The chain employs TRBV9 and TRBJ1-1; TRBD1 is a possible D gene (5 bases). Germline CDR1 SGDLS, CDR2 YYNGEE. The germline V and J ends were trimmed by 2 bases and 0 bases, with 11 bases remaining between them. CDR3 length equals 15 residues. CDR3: CASSVDGTVNTEAFF. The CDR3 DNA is TGTGCCAGCAGCGTGGACGGGACGGTGAACACTGAAGCTTTCTTT.

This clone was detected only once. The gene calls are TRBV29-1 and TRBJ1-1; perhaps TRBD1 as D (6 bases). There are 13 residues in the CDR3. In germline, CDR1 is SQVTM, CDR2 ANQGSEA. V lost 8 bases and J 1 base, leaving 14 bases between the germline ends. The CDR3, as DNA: TGCAGCTCCCTCGGGGGGCGGAACACTGAAGCTTTCTTT. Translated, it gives CSSLGGRNTEAFF.

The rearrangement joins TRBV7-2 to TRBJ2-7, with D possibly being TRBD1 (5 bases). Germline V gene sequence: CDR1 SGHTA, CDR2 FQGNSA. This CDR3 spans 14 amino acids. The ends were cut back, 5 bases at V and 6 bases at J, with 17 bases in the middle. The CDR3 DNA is TGTGCCAGCAGCCCCGATTTCAGGGTACGCGAGCAGTACTTC. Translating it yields CASSPDFRVREQYF.

Here the CDR3 DNA reads TGTGCCAGCGGACGGACAGGGGTGAACACTGAAGCTTTCTTT. Amino acids: CASGRTGVNTEAFF. The V gene is TRBV9, the J gene TRBJ1-1; 9 nucleotides align to TRBD1. Germline assignment: CDR1 SGDLS and CDR2 YYNGEE. This CDR3 spans 14 amino acids. Unmatched junction bases numbered 4, after V lost 7 bases and J lost 0 bases.

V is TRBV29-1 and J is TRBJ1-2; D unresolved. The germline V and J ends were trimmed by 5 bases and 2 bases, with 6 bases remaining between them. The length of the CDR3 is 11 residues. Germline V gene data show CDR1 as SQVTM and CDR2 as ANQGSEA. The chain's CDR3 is CSVPGNYGYTF. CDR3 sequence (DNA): TGCAGCGTTCCCGGGAACTATGGCTACACCTTC.

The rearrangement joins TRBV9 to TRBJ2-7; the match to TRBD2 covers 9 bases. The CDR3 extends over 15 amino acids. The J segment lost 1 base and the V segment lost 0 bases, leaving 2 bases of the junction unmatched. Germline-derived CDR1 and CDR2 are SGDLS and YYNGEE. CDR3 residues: CASSVASGASYEQYF. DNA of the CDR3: TGTGCCAGCAGCGTAGCTAGCGGGGCTTCCTACGAGCAGTACTTC. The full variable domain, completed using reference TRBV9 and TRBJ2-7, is DSGVTQTPKHLITATGQRVTLRCSPRSGDLSVYWYQQSLDQGLQFLIQYYNGEERAKGNILERFSAQQFPDLHSELNLSSLELGDSALYFCASSVASGASYEQYFGPGTRLTVT.

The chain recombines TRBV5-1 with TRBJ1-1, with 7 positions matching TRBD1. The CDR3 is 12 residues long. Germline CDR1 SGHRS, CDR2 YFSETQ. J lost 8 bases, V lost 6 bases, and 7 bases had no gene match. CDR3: CASTNDRVEAFF. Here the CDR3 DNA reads TGCGCCAGCACCAACGACAGGGTCGAAGCTTTCTTT.

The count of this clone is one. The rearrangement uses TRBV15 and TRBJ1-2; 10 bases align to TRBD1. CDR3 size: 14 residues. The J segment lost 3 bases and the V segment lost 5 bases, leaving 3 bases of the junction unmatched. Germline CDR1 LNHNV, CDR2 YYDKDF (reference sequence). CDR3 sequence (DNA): TGTGCCACCAGCCCGGACAGGGGGGACTATGGCTACACCTTC. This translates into CATSPDRGDYGYTF.

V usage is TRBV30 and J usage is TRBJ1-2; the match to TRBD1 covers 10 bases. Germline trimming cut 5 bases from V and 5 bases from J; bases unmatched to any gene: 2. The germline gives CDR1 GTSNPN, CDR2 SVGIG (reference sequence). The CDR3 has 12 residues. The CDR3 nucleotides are TGTGCCTGGGGGGACAGGGGTTATGGCTACACCTTC. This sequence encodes CAWGDRGYGYTF.